Sequencing of this T cell receptor beta chain was carried out in a study of shared clonotypes between healthy human individuals. Study results and caveats: Rarefaction exposed incomplete sorted-subset sequencing despite large depth.

Measured with immunoSEQ multiplex PCR; TCRdb has only the in-frame clones, and not every one. The data hold about 980,000 clones, with more than 75% observed a single time. This clone was detected a few times. Its antigen is not identified. Germline assignment: CDR1 GTSNPN and CDR2 SVGIG (reference sequence). The V end was cut by 4 bases, the J end by 0 bases, with 12 bases between. This CDR3 is built from 14 residues. The sequence came from a man in his late teens or twenties in good health. Specimen: memory CD4+ T cells sorted from blood. Subset in this sample: CD45RA-negative fraction. This sequence joins TRBV30 and TRBJ1-1; D remains ambiguous. The CDR3 loop reads CAWMDWTVNTEAFF. The CDR3 coding sequence is TGTGCCTGGATGGATTGGACGGTGAACACTGAAGCTTTCTTT.